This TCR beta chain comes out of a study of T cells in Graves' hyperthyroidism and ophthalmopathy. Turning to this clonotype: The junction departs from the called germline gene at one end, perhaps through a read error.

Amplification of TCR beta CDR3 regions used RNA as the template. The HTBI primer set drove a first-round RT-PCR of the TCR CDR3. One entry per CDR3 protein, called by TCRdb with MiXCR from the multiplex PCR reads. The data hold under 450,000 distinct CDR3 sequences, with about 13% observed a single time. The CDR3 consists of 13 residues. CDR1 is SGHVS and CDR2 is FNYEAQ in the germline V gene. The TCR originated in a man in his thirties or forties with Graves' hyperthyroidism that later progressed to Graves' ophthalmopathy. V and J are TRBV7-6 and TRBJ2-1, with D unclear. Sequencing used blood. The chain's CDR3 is CTSSLDGYNEQFF. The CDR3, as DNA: TGTACCAGCAGCTTAGACGGCTACAATGAGCAGTTCTTC.